Listed below are T cell receptor beta chains from one sample, sequenced in a study of cytomegalovirus exposure and HLA in healthy donors. Repertoires were generated with immunoSEQ multiplex PCR, while TCRdb's copy carries only in-frame clones and drops some. The sample has roughly 100,000 clones, about 70% seen once. Sequencing was performed on PBMCs. Receptor source: a boy between 10 and 17 years old in good health and CMV-seronegative. Both conserved end residues are trimmed from each CDR3. The order of the fields is D gene, clone size, J gene, V gene, CDR3 protein. The D gene is left open where the match is weak. Not all rows give a size; the values are once, few, many and, for expanded clones, a class.

>NA|NA|TRBJ1-3|TRBV6-1
AGSENPSSGNTIY
>NA|few|TRBJ2-7|TRBV15
ATSREGSSVSSYEQY
>TRBD1|NA|TRBJ1-6|TRBV7-3
ASTSGQGARSPLH
>NA|NA|TRBJ1-6|TRBV30
AWSDRLNSPLH
>TRBD1|NA|TRBJ1-5|TRBV19
ASSGTASNQPQH
>TRBD2|NA|TRBJ2-3|TRBV27
ASSLRLRTSGMLGGTDTQY
>NA|NA|TRBJ2-3|TRBV6-5
ASTTAGDTQY
>TRBD2|NA|TRBJ2-6|TRBV4-3
ASSQEVPAGGQGANVLT
>NA|NA|TRBJ1-4|TRBV10-2
ASSRTGFSEKLF
>TRBD1|NA|TRBJ1-1|TRBV30
AWSSDRESSAF
>NA|NA|TRBJ1-5|TRBV10-3
AISAVTVYDSNQPQH
>TRBD1|NA|TRBJ1-1|TRBV4-1
ASSQKQGRDTEAF
>NA|NA|TRBJ1-4|TRBV5-4
ASSLRGKNREKLF
>NA|NA|TRBJ2-1|TRBV27
ASSLGSYNEQF
>NA|NA|TRBJ1-3|TRBV5-4
ASSPNRGGNTIY
>NA|NA|TRBJ2-1|TRBV7-2
ASSGREGVNEQF
>NA|NA|TRBJ1-1|TRBV6-5
ASSYGGRSNGEAF
>TRBD1|NA|TRBJ1-2|TRBV4-1
ASSQGQGRNYGYT
>NA|NA|TRBJ1-2|TRBV28
ASRKPGHLYGYT
>NA|once|TRBJ1-1|TRBV28
ASSYRENTEAF
>TRBD2|few|TRBJ2-1|TRBV15
ATSREPGLAGGEQF
>NA|NA|TRBJ2-5|TRBV28
ASSPSGFRQETQY
>NA|NA|TRBJ2-1|TRBV7-9
ASSLYLVDNEQF
>NA|NA|TRBJ1-2|TRBV19
ASSTRAANYGYT
>TRBD1|few|TRBJ1-4|TRBV30
AWSVSGTGYEKLF
>TRBD1|NA|TRBJ1-2|TRBV7-8
ASSPISQGGPNYGYT
>TRBD1|NA|TRBJ2-7|TRBV5-1
ASSAGQGKPSDYEQY
>TRBD2|NA|TRBJ2-5|TRBV5-1
ASSYGASGRETQY
>NA|NA|TRBJ2-5|TRBV28
ASSAFRQVRETQY
>NA|few|TRBJ1-6|TRBV5-8
ASRRGYNSPLH
>NA|medium-sized|TRBJ1-1|TRBV28
ASNRGHRANTEAF
>TRBD2|NA|TRBJ2-1|TRBV5-4
ASSTLAGYNEQF
>NA|once|TRBJ2-7|TRBV10-3
AIRNITYEQY
>TRBD2|NA|TRBJ2-2|TRBV28
ASSLGTSGISGELF
>TRBD1|NA|TRBJ2-7|TRBV19
ASSIPGTGLVEQY
>NA|NA|TRBJ1-1|TRBV7-9
ASSRGLANTEAF
>TRBD1|NA|TRBJ1-6|TRBV5-1
ASSLVGQVDSYNSPLH
>TRBD1|NA|TRBJ1-1|TRBV7-9
ASRQGQTRNTEAF
>NA|NA|TRBJ2-7|TRBV2
ASSEVTGTTYEQY
>TRBD1|NA|TRBJ1-4|TRBV7-9
ASSLGTGGRKLF
>NA|few|TRBJ2-7|TRBV28
ASRRTGTPLEQY
>TRBD1|NA|TRBJ2-1|TRBV6-5
ASSYDEGARNEQF
>NA|few|TRBJ1-5|TRBV1
TSSQRSAGQGLYSNQPQH
>NA|NA|TRBJ1-1|TRBV7-9
ASSLATAGYTEAF
>TRBD2|NA|TRBJ2-1|TRBV2
ASNLLAGAHNEQF
>TRBD1|NA|TRBJ2-7|TRBV7-6
ASSFYPAGTGGEEQY